Presented here are 17 T cell receptor beta chains from one specimen sequenced in a study of blood T cell repertoires in COVID-19. TCRdb keeps only in-frame clones here, not all; method: immunoSEQ multiplex PCR. This repertoire shows some 200,000 clones, about 90% found once; its top ten account for 0.95% to 1.5%. Sequenced sample: peripheral blood. These receptors were taken from a man aged 25-40 years with acute or convalescent COVID-19.

The table lists this clone with a few counts. The CDR3 loop is CASRLQTGNYNEQFF. The CDR3 nucleotides are TGTGCCAGCAGACTCCAGACAGGGAACTACAATGAGCAGTTCTTC. The J gene is TRBJ2-1, the V gene TRBV28; 7 bases agree with TRBD1. The V gene's germline CDR1 is MDHEN and CDR2 SYDVKM. The CDR3 extends over 15 amino acids. The J segment lost 3 bases and the V segment lost 6 bases, leaving 8 bases of the junction unmatched.

The chain has TRBV19 and TRBJ2-1, with D perhaps matching TRBD2 (6 bases). Germline V gene data show CDR1 as LNHDA and CDR2 as SQIVND (reference sequence). This CDR3 has 15 amino acids. With 5 bases removed from V and 7 bases from J, the gap between germline ends came to 18 bases. The CDR3 DNA follows: TGTGCCAGTAGTCCACGGGAGAACCCCGTAAATGAGCAGTTCTTC. It specifies CASSPRENPVNEQFF. Filled out from reference TRBV19 and TRBJ2-1, the complete variable domain reads DGGITQSPKYLFRKEGQNVTLSCEQNLNHDAMYWYRQDPGQGLRLIYYSQIVNDFQKGDIAEGYSVSREKKESFPLTVTSAQKNPTAFYLCASSPRENPVNEQFFGPGTRLTVL.

The rearrangement joins TRBV13 to TRBJ2-6; D possibly corresponds to TRBD2 (5 bases). Germline V lookup: CDR1 PRHDT, CDR2 FYEKMQ (reference sequence). The CDR3 has 16 residues. Trimming removed 5 bases at V and 5 bases at J, with 16 bases between. The CDR3 loop reads CASSPGNGGWANVLTF. In DNA, the CDR3 is TGTGCCAGCAGCCCCGGGAATGGCGGCTGGGCCAACGTCCTGACTTTC.

V and J are TRBV7-9 and TRBJ2-2; 8 bases line up with TRBD1. The junction had 4 bases not matched to a gene; V was cut back by 3 bases and J by 1 base. This CDR3 has 16 amino acids. Germline CDR1 SEHNR, CDR2 FQNEAQ (reference sequence). Written as DNA, the CDR3 is TGTGCCAGCAGCTTTTTTGGGACAGGGAACACCGGGGAGCTGTTTTTT. Amino acids: CASSFFGTGNTGELFF.

This clone was seen only a few times. The chain links TRBV27 to TRBJ2-7, with D tentatively TRBD1 (6 bases). With 2 bases removed from V and 3 bases from J, the gap between germline ends came to 14 bases. Germline assignment: CDR1 MNHEY and CDR2 SMNVEV (reference sequence). This CDR3 region has 15 residues. This CDR3 reads CASSLVSGEYYEQYF. CDR3 coding DNA: TGTGCCAGCAGTTTAGTCTCAGGGGAATACTACGAGCAGTACTTC.

This clone was recorded a few times. The J gene is TRBJ1-3, the V gene TRBV30; D may be TRBD1 (6 bases). Trimming took 2 bases from V and 6 from J, leaving 14 bases between them. The germline V gene encodes CDR1 GTSNPN and CDR2 SVGIG (reference sequence). The CDR3 is 14 amino acids. The CDR3 reads CAWSRGHRLNTIYF. The CDR3, as DNA: TGTGCCTGGAGTAGGGGACACCGATTAAACACCATATATTTT.

The chain recombines TRBV4-1 with TRBJ2-3; the D is unclear. The germline V and J ends were trimmed by 4 bases and 2 bases, with 10 bases remaining between them. There are 14 residues in the CDR3. Germline values: CDR1 MGHRA, CDR2 YSYEKL. The CDR3 sequence: CASSLSRFTDTQYF. CDR3 nucleotide sequence: TGCGCCAGCAGCCTTTCCCGTTTCACAGATACGCAGTATTTT.

The chain has TRBV7-9 and TRBJ2-7; perhaps TRBD2 as D (6 bases). Germline loops: CDR1 SEHNR, CDR2 FQNEAQ (reference sequence). The V gene lost 4 bases and the J gene lost 4 bases, with 14 bases spanning the gap. The CDR3 is 14 amino acids. The CDR3 sequence: CASSSNLASYEQYF. CDR3 DNA sequence: TGTGCCAGCAGCTCAAACCTAGCGTCGTACGAGCAGTACTTC.

This chain joins TRBV29-1 and TRBJ2-7; unclear D gene. Trimming pared 6 bases from V and 6 bases from J, leaving 21 bases between. Germline-derived CDR1 and CDR2 are SQVTM and ANQGSEA. This CDR3 is 14 amino acids long. DNA of the CDR3: TGCAGCGTCGGAAGCCCGGGTCCCAGCCCCGAGCAGTACTTC. It encodes CSVGSPGPSPEQYF.

This chain uses TRBV19 with TRBJ1-4, with D unclear. The CDR3 loop spans 14 amino acids. From germline, CDR1 is LNHDA and CDR2 SQIVND (reference sequence). V lost 3 bases and J lost 0, with 5 bases in between. The chain's CDR3 is CASSIGATNEKLFF. The CDR3 nucleotides are TGTGCCAGTAGTATCGGTGCAACTAATGAAAAACTGTTTTTT. Drawing the rest from reference TRBV19 and TRBJ1-4, the complete variable domain is DGGITQSPKYLFRKEGQNVTLSCEQNLNHDAMYWYRQDPGQGLRLIYYSQIVNDFQKGDIAEGYSVSREKKESFPLTVTSAQKNPTAFYLCASSIGATNEKLFFGSGTQLSVL.

The chain is built from TRBV7-3 and TRBJ2-7; the match to TRBD2 covers 11 bases. Per the germline V gene, CDR1 is SGHTA and CDR2 is FQGTGA. This CDR3 has 15 amino acids. After removal of 8 bases from V and 7 bases from J, the junction contained 13 bases not matched to a gene. The CDR3 spells CASVPLAGGPWEQYF. For the CDR3, the DNA is TGTGCCAGCGTACCCTTAGCGGGAGGGCCGTGGGAGCAGTACTTC.

The chain employs TRBV5-1 and TRBJ2-7; maybe TRBD1 (6 bases). The CDR3 totals 14 residues. The V and J ends lost 0 bases and 1 base respectively, with 8 bases between them. Germline lookup yields CDR1 SGHRS and CDR2 YFSETQ. CDR3 nucleotide sequence: TGCGCCAGCAGCTTGGCCGGACAGTCCTACGAGCAGTACTTC. It yields the protein CASSLAGQSYEQYF.

The gene calls are TRBV4-2 and TRBJ1-2, with D unclear. The CDR3 loop spans 15 amino acids. V dropped 0 bases and J dropped 0 bases, with 8 bases sitting between them. CDR1 is LGHNA, CDR2 YNFKEQ, per germline. The CDR3 spells CASSQDSGANYGYTF. In DNA, the CDR3 is TGTGCCAGCAGCCAAGATAGCGGAGCTAACTATGGCTACACCTTC.

The chain recombines TRBV28 with TRBJ2-7; TRBD2 might be the D (5 bases). The CDR3 extends over 13 amino acids. CDR1 and CDR2 from the germline V gene are MDHEN and SYDVKM. CDR3 residues: CATNPPGLYEQYF. In nucleotides, the CDR3 is TGTGCGACCAACCCTCCGGGGTTATACGAGCAGTACTTC.

The rearrangement joins TRBV27 to TRBJ2-3, with 10 bases aligning to TRBD2. In germline, CDR1 is MNHEY, CDR2 SMNVEV (reference sequence). Losses at the gene ends were 6 bases for V and 4 bases for J; bases not matched to a gene: 13. The CDR3 has 17 amino acids. CDR3 bases: TGTGCCAGCAGCCCCCTCGGGCTAGCGGGAGCGGCAGATACGCAGTATTTT. This encodes CASSPLGLAGAADTQYF.

The gene calls are TRBV29-1 and TRBJ2-3; 8 bases map to TRBD1. Germline CDR1 is SQVTM and CDR2 is ANQGSEA. The CDR3 extends over 17 amino acids. V lost 2 bases to trimming and J lost 3 bases; unmatched junction nucleotides: 13. CDR3 nucleotide sequence: TGCAGCGTTGAATTCTCAGGGGGCGTGTGGTGGACAGATACGCAGTATTTT. This encodes CSVEFSGGVWWTDTQYF.

The J gene is TRBJ1-5, the V gene TRBV3-1 (or the pseudogene TRBV3-2); D call uncertain. The V gene lost 0 bases and the J gene lost 4 bases, with 10 bases spanning the gap. Germline CDR1 and CDR2: LGHDT and YNNKEL (reference sequence). This CDR3 has 15 amino acids. CDR3 in DNA: TGTGCCAGCAGCCAAGATATGGCACATAATCAGCCCCAGCATTTT. It encodes CASSQDMAHNQPQHF.